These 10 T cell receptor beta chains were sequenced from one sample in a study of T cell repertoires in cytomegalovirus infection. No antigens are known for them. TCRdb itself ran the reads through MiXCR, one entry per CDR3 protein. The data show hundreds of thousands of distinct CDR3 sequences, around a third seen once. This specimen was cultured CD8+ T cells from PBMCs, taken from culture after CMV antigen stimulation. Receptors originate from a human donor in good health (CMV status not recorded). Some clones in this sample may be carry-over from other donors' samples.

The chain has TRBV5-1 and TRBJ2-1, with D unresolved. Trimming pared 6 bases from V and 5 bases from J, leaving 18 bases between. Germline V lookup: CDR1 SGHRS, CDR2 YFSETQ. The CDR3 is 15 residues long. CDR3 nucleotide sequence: TGCGCCAGCAAAACGGAACACCTTGTAAACAATGAGCAGTTCTTC. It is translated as CASKTEHLVNNEQFF.

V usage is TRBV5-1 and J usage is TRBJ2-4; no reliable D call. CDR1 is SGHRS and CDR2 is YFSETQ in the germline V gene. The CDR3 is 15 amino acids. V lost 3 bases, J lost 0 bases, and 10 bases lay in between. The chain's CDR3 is CASSSTAIAKNIQYF. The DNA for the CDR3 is TGCGCCAGCAGCTCGACTGCCATAGCCAAAAACATTCAGTACTTC.

CDR3 loop: CTSSPWTGAGELFF. CDR3 nucleotides: TGTACCAGCAGCCCCTGGACAGGGGCCGGGGAGCTGTTTTTT. J is TRBJ2-2 and V is TRBV7-2; the match to TRBD1 covers 9 bases. After removal of 5 bases from V and 6 bases from J, the junction contained 4 bases not matched to a gene. Germline V CDR1 and CDR2: SGHTA, FQGNSA. The CDR3 is 14 residues long.

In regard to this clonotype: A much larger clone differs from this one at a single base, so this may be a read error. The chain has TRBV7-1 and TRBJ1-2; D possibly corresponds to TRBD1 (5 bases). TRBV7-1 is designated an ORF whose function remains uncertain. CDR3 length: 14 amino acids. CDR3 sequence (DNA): TGTGCCCGCAGCGCCGGGGAGGGGAACTATGGCTACACCTTC. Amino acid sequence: CARSAGEGNYGYTF.

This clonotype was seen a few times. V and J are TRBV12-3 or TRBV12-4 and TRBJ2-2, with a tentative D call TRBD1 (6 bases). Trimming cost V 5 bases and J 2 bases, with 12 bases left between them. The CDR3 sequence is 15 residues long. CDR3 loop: CASSHTRGNTGELFF. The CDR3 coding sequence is TGTGCCAGCAGTCATACCAGGGGAAACACCGGGGAGCTGTTTTTT.

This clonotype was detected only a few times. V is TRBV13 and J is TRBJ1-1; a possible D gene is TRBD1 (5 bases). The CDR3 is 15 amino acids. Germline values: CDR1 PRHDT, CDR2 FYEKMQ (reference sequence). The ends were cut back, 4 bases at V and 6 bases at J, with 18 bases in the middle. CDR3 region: CASSSTRAPSSEAFF. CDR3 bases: TGTGCCAGCAGCTCTACCAGGGCCCCATCTTCTGAAGCTTTCTTT.

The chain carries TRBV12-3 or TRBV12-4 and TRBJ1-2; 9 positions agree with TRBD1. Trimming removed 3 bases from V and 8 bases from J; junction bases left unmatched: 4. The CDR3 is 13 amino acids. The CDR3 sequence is CASSFWTGEGYTF. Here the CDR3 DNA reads TGTGCCAGCAGTTTTTGGACAGGGGAGGGCTACACCTTC.

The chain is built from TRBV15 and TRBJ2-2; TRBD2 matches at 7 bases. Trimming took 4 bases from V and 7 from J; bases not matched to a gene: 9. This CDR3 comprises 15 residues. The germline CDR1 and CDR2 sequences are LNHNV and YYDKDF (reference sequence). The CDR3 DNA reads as TGTGCCACCAGCAAGGTCGGGGGGAGAGGCGGGGAGCTGTTTTTT. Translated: CATSKVGGRGGELFF.

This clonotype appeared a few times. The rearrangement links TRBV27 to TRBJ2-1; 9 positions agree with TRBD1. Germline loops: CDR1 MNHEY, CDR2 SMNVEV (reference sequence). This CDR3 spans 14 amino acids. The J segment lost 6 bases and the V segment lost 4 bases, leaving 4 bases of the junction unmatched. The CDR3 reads CASSSMTGGNEQFF. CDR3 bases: TGTGCCAGCAGTTCGATGACAGGGGGCAATGAGCAGTTCTTC.

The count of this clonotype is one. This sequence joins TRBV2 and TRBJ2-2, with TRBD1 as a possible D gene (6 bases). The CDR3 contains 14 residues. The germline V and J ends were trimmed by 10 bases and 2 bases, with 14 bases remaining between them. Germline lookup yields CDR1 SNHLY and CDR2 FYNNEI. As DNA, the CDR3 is TGTGCCATCACCGGGACATTCAACACCGGGGAGCTGTTTTTT. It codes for CAITGTFNTGELFF.